The rows below give T cell receptor beta chains drawn from one sample of a study of control samples from healthy donors and cancer patients. TCRdb's table, derived via immunoSEQ multiplex PCR, lists solely in-frame clones and lacks some. The top ten hold roughly 1.3% of the sample, which has approximately 87,000 clones, 93% seen once. The source material was PBMCs. The receptors stem from a woman in her thirties or forties with lung cancer. Both conserved end residues are part of each CDR3. A D gene is named only where the DNA matches it firmly. Not every row has a clone size; where given, it reads once, few, many or a size class.

d_gene,abundance,j_gene,v_gene,CDR3nt,CDR3aa
TRBD1,.,TRBJ1-1,TRBV28,TGTGCCGCCGTGGGGGTCAAGACAGGGCGGGCTGAAGCTTTCTTT,CAAVGVKTGRAEAFF
.,.,TRBJ2-5,TRBV21-1,TGTGCCACCCCACCTGGGGGGGGACTCCAAGAGACCCAGTACTTC,CATPPGGGLQETQYF
.,once,TRBJ2-7,TRBV19,TGTGCCAGTAGTATAGGAGGGCCGGTCTACGAGCAGTACTTC,CASSIGGPVYEQYF
.,.,TRBJ2-7,TRBV7-6,TGTGCCAGCAGCCCAGAGGCAGGACAGAACTACGAGCAGTACTTC,CASSPEAGQNYEQYF
.,.,TRBJ1-6,TRBV21-1,TGTGCCAGCACGTTGACGGAAATCAATTCACCCCTCCACTTT,CASTLTEINSPLHF
.,.,TRBJ1-4,TRBV2,TGTGCCAGCAAAGGCGGAGAAAAACTGTTTTTT,CASKGGEKLFF
.,.,TRBJ2-7,TRBV28,TGTGCCAGCAGTACGGATCTCCCCCCGGGACAGTACTTC,CASSTDLPPGQYF
TRBD1,.,TRBJ1-2,TRBV27,TGTGCCAGCAGTTCCGCCGGGACAGGGGGCGTTGGGTATGGCTACACCTTC,CASSSAGTGGVGYGYTF
.,.,TRBJ2-1,TRBV28,TGTGCCAGCAGTTTCCTCGACTCAACAGCCCGCTCCTACAATGAGCAGTTCTTC,CASSFLDSTARSYNEQFF
.,.,TRBJ1-5,TRBV4-1,TGCGCCAGCAGCCATCCCTTGCCTGGGAATCAGCCCCAGCATTTT,CASSHPLPGNQPQHF
.,.,TRBJ2-7,TRBV24-1,TGTGCCACCAGTGATGGGGGGAAACCCTACGAGCAGTACTTC,CATSDGGKPYEQYF
.,once,TRBJ1-1,TRBV19,TGTGCCAGTAGTATTGGCAGGGCGAACACTGAAGCTTTCTTT,CASSIGRANTEAFF
.,.,TRBJ1-5,TRBV4-1,TGCGCCAGCAGCCTTGGACCAGGGGACGATCAGCCCCAGCATTTT,CASSLGPGDDQPQHF